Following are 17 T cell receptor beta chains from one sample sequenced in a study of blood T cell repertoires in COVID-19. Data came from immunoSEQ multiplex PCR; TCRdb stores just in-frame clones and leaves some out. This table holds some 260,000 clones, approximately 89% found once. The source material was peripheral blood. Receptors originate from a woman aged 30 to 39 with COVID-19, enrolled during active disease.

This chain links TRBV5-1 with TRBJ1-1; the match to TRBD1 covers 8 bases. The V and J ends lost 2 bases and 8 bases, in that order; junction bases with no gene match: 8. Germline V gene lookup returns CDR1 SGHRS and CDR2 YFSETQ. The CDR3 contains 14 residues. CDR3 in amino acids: CASSFGGQGREAFF. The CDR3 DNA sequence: TGCGCCAGCAGCTTCGGCGGACAGGGAAGGGAAGCTTTCTTT.

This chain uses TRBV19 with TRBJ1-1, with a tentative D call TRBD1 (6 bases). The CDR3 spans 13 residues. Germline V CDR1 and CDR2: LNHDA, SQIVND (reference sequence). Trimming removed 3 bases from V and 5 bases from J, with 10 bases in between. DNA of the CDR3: TGTGCCAGTAGTATTGGGGGCGGTACTGAAGCTTTCTTT. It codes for CASSIGGGTEAFF.

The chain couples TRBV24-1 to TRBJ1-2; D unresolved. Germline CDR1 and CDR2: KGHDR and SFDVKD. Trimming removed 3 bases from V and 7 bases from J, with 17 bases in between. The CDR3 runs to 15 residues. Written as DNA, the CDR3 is TGTGCCACCAGTGATCTGCCGTCAGGAGGACGTGGCTACACCTTC. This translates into CATSDLPSGGRGYTF.

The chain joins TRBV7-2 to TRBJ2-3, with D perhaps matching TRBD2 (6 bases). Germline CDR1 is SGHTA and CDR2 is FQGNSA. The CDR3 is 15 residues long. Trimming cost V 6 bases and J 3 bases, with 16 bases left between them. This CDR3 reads CASSMAAGRTDTQYF. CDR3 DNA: TGTGCCAGCAGTATGGCGGCGGGGCGGACAGATACGCAGTATTTT.

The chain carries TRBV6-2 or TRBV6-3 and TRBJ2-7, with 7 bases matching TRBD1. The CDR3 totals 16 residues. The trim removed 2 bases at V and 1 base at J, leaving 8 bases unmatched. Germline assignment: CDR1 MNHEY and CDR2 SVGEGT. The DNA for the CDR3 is TGTGCCAGCAGTTACCCAGGACAGGACCTATCCTACGAGCAGTACTTC. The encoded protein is CASSYPGQDLSYEQYF.

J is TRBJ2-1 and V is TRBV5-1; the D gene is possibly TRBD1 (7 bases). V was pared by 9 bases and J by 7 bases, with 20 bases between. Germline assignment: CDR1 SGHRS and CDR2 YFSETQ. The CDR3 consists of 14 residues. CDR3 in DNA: TGCGCCACCACTATAGGTCAGGGGGGAAATGAGCAGTTCTTC. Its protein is CATTIGQGGNEQFF.

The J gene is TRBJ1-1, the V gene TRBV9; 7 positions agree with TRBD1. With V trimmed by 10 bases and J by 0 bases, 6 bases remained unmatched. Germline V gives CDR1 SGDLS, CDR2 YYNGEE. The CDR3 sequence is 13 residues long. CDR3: CASGGPMNTEAFF. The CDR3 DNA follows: TGTGCCTCAGGGGGACCGATGAACACTGAAGCTTTCTTT.

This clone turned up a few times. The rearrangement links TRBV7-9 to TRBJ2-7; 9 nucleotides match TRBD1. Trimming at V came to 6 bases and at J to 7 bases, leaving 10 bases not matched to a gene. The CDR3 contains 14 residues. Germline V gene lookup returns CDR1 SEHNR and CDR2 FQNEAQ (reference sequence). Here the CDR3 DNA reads TGTGCCAGCAGTCGAGGGACAGGGACGGGTGAGCAGTACGTC. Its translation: CASSRGTGTGEQYV.

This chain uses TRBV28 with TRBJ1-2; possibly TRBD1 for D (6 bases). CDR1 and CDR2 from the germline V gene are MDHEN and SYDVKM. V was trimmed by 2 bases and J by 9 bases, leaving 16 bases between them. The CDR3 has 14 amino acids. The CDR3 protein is CASSLGQTRTSYTF. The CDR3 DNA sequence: TGTGCCAGCAGTTTAGGACAGACCCGAACGAGCTACACCTTC.

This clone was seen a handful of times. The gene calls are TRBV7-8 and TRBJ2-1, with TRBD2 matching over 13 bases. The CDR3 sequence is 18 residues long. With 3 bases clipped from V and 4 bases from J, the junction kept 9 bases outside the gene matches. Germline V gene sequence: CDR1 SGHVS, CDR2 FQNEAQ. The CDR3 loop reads CASSFQTSGGPKYNEQFF. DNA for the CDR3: TGTGCCAGCAGCTTCCAGACTAGCGGGGGGCCGAAGTACAATGAGCAGTTCTTC.

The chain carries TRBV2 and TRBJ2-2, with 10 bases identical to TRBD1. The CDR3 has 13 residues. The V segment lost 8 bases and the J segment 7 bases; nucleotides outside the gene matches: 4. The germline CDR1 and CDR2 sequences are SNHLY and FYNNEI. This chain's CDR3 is CASGTGEFGELFF. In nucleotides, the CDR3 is TGTGCCAGCGGGACAGGGGAATTCGGGGAGCTGTTTTTT.

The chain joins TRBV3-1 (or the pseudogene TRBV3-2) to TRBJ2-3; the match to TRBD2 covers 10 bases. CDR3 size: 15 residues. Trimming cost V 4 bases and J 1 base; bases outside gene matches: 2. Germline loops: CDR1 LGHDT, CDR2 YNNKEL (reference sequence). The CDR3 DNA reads TGTGCCAGCAGCCCAGGGACTAGCGGCACAGATACGCAGTATTTT. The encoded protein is CASSPGTSGTDTQYF.

CDR3 DNA sequence: TGTGCCAGCAGCTTGGGCGGGCACACAGATACGCAGTATTTT. This translates into CASSLGGHTDTQYF. The chain joins TRBV11-2 to TRBJ2-3; D perhaps matches TRBD2 (5 bases). In germline, CDR1 is SGHAT, CDR2 FQNNGV. V gave up 3 bases and J gave up 2 bases, with 9 bases separating them. The length of the CDR3 is 14 residues.

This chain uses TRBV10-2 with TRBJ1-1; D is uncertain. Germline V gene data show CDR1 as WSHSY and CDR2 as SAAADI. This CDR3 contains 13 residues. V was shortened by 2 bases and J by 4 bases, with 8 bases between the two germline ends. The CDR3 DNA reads TGCGCCAGCAGTGAGCCCGTTAGCACTGAAGCTTTCTTT. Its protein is CASSEPVSTEAFF.

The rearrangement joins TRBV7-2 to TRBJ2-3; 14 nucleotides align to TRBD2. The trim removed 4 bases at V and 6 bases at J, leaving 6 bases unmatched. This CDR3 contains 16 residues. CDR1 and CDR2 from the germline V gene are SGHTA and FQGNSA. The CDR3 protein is CASSWGLAGAVDTQYF. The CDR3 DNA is TGTGCCAGCAGCTGGGGACTAGCGGGAGCGGTTGATACGCAGTATTTT.

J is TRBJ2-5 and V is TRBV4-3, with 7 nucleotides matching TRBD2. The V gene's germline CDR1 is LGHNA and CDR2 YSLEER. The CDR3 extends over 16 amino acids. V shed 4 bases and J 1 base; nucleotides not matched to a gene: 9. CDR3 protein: CASSPAGRLPQETQYF. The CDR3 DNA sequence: TGCGCCAGCAGCCCAGCGGGAAGGCTCCCCCAAGAGACCCAGTACTTC.

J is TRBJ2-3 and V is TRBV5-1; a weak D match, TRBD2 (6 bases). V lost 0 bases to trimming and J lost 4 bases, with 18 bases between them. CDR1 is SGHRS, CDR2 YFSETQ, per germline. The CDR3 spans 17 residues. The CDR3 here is CASSLVMSGRGPDTQYF. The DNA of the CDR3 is TGCGCCAGCAGCTTGGTAATGTCCGGGAGAGGCCCAGATACGCAGTATTTT. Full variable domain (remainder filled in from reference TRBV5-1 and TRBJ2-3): KAGVTQTPRYLIKTRGQQVTLSCSPISGHRSVSWYQQTPGQGLQFLFEYFSETQRNKGNFPGRFSGRQFSNSRSEMNVSTLELGDSALYLCASSLVMSGRGPDTQYFGPGTRLTVL.